This is a list of T cell receptor beta chains from one sample in a study of T cell changes during pregnancy in multiple sclerosis. Assay: immunoSEQ multiplex PCR; the TCRdb copy retains only in-frame clones and omits some. The sample comprises around 38,000 clones, approximately 92% of which are singletons, and about 5.5% rests with the top ten. Material: CD8+ T cells from peripheral blood mononuclear cells, obtained in the third trimester of pregnancy. The receptor set was obtained from a female donor with multiple sclerosis, enrolled in a pregnancy study. Both conserved end residues are part of each CDR3. A D gene is named only where the DNA matches it firmly. Expanded clones get a size class; other rows say once, few or many, or leave the size out.

V gene	D gene	CDR3 length	J gene	clone size	CDR3 DNA	CDR3 protein
TRBV4-1	NA	17	TRBJ2-2	NA	TGCGCCAGCAGCCAATTCCCAAGCGCGGGGAACACCGGGGAGCTGTTTTTT	CASSQFPSAGNTGELFF
TRBV28	NA	16	TRBJ2-1	NA	TGTGCCAGCAGTTTACCCGGCCTCCGGGGGGCCAATGAGCAGTTCTTC	CASSLPGLRGANEQFF
TRBV7-9	NA	13	TRBJ2-7	NA	TGTGCCAGCAGCTTAGGAGCGGTTTCCGAGCAGTACTTC	CASSLGAVSEQYF
TRBV7-9	NA	12	TRBJ1-1	NA	TGTGCCAGCAGCTTAGCAACAGGAGAAGCTTTCTTT	CASSLATGEAFF
TRBV30	TRBD2	16	TRBJ2-2	NA	TGTGCCTCCTCCCTAGAGTTCGGCGGGAGCACCGGGGAGCTGTTTTTT	CASSLEFGGSTGELFF
TRBV11-2	TRBD1	15	TRBJ2-3	NA	TGTGCCAGCAGCTTAAGACAGGGGAGCACAGATACGCAGTATTTT	CASSLRQGSTDTQYF
TRBV13	NA	15	TRBJ2-7	once	TGTGCCAGCACAGTGTTCCGTACAGGGACCTACGAGCAGTACTTC	CASTVFRTGTYEQYF
TRBV28	NA	16	TRBJ1-2	NA	TGTGCCAGCAGTCCAGCCGACAGTTTGCCTAACTATGGCTACACCTTC	CASSPADSLPNYGYTF
TRBV18	NA	15	TRBJ2-5	NA	TGTGCCAGCTCACCACCGGGAGCGGTGGGAGAGACCCAGTACTTC	CASSPPGAVGETQYF
TRBV4-2	NA	14	TRBJ1-3	NA	TGTGCCAGCAGCCGCGGGACGTCTTCGGGCACCATATATTTT	CASSRGTSSGTIYF
TRBV7-9	NA	15	TRBJ2-1	NA	TGTGCCAGCAGCTTGAGACTAGGACCCTACAATGAGCAGTTCTTC	CASSLRLGPYNEQFF
TRBV19	NA	14	TRBJ2-7	NA	TGTGCCAGTAGTATAGCGGGGAGCTCCTACGAGCAGTACTTC	CASSIAGSSYEQYF
TRBV6-1	TRBD2	17	TRBJ2-7	once	TGTGCCAGCAGTGAAGTGGCTAGCGGGAGGTTGATCTACGAGCAGTACTTC	CASSEVASGRLIYEQYF
TRBV15	TRBD2	15	TRBJ2-1	NA	TGTGCCACCAGCTCCGACGCGGGAGGGTACAATGAGCAGTTCTTC	CATSSDAGGYNEQFF
TRBV30	NA	12	TRBJ2-1	few	TGTGCCTGGGGGGGGAGTGGCTATGAGCAGTTCTTC	CAWGGSGYEQFF
TRBV6-1	NA	15	TRBJ1-2	once	TGTGCCAGCAGTGATAGTGGCAGGGGCGGCTATGGCTACACCTTC	CASSDSGRGGYGYTF
TRBV7-9	NA	14	TRBJ1-2	NA	TGTGCCAGCAGCTGGTCGGCAGGGGACTATGGCTACACCTTC	CASSWSAGDYGYTF
TRBV27	NA	14	TRBJ1-1	NA	TGTGCCAGCAGTCCCAACCCCAGGGGTGACGGAGCTTTCTTT	CASSPNPRGDGAFF
TRBV11-2	TRBD2	15	TRBJ2-7	NA	TGTGCCAGCAGCTTAGCCCAACTAGCGGGAGTGGAGCAGTACTTC	CASSLAQLAGVEQYF
TRBV9	TRBD2	16	TRBJ2-2	NA	TGTGCCAGCAGCCGGGAGCGGGAGCCCTACACCGGGGAGCTGTTTTTT	CASSREREPYTGELFF
TRBV9	TRBD1	14	TRBJ2-5	NA	TGTGCCAGCAGCGTAGGACAGGGGGGCGAGACCCAGTACTTC	CASSVGQGGETQYF
TRBV29-1	NA	13	TRBJ2-7	NA	TGCAGCGTCGGTACGTGGGAGTGGTACGAGCAGTACTTC	CSVGTWEWYEQYF
TRBV15	NA	16	TRBJ2-7	NA	TGTGCCACCAGCAGCATTCTCCTTTCGAGAGGCGACGAGCAGTACTTC	CATSSILLSRGDEQYF
TRBV2	NA	14	TRBJ2-1	NA	TGTGCCAGCAGTGAAAGTGCGGGATACAATGAGCAGTTCTTC	CASSESAGYNEQFF
TRBV4-3	TRBD2	16	TRBJ2-7	once	TGCGCCAGCAGCCAAGATCAGGGGACTAGCGGATACGAGCAGTACTTC	CASSQDQGTSGYEQYF
TRBV11-2	NA	15	TRBJ2-7	NA	TGTGCCAGCAGCTGGAGTGGTGGGGGGAGCTACGAGCAGTACTTC	CASSWSGGGSYEQYF
TRBV13	TRBD1	14	TRBJ1-2	NA	TGTGCCAGCAATGAGGGACAGGGGATGTATGGCTACACCTTC	CASNEGQGMYGYTF
TRBV4-3	NA	14	TRBJ2-3	NA	TGCGCCAGCAGCCAAGACCAGGGGCAAGATACGCAGTATTTT	CASSQDQGQDTQYF
TRBV5-4	TRBD1	17	TRBJ2-2	NA	TGTGCCAGCAGCTTGGCCAAGGGCAGGGGGCTAATCGGGGAGCTGTTTTTT	CASSLAKGRGLIGELFF
TRBV30	TRBD1	15	TRBJ2-2	NA	TGTGCCTGGGATCATGACAGGGCGAACACCGGGGAGCTGTTTTTT	CAWDHDRANTGELFF
TRBV7-9	TRBD1	15	TRBJ2-1	NA	TGTGCCAGCAGCCCCAGGACAGGGGGGAGCAATGAGCAGTTCTTC	CASSPRTGGSNEQFF
TRBV9	NA	17	TRBJ1-3	NA	TGTGCCAGCAGCGGGGGAGCGACTCGGGGTTCTGGAAACACCATATATTTT	CASSGGATRGSGNTIYF
TRBV11-3	TRBD2	16	TRBJ2-3	NA	TGTGCCAGCAGCACCCTAGCGGGGGCGGTTTCAGATACGCAGTATTTT	CASSTLAGAVSDTQYF
TRBV6-4	TRBD2	16	TRBJ2-3	NA	TGTGCCAGCAGTGCCGGACTAGCGGGAGGCCCAGATACGCAGTATTTT	CASSAGLAGGPDTQYF
TRBV7-9	NA	17	TRBJ1-1	NA	TGTGCCAGCAGCTTAACGTCGGGAGGACATTTGAACACTGAAGCTTTCTTT	CASSLTSGGHLNTEAFF
TRBV27	NA	13	TRBJ2-7	NA	TGTGCCAGCAGTTTACGCGGGTCCCACGAGCAGTACTTC	CASSLRGSHEQYF
TRBV4-3	NA	15	TRBJ2-2	NA	TGCGCCAGCAGCCAAGATCTCGGGGGAACCGGGGAGCTGTTTTTT	CASSQDLGGTGELFF
TRBV11-2	NA	15	TRBJ1-1	few	TGTGCCAGCAGCTTAGACGGAAATGGGGCCACTGAAGCTTTCTTT	CASSLDGNGATEAFF
TRBV5-1	NA	13	TRBJ2-7	NA	TGCGCCAGTACGGGTCCCCCCTCCTACGAGCAGTACTTC	CASTGPPSYEQYF
TRBV2	NA	16	TRBJ1-1	NA	TGTGCCAGCAGTGAATCGTCTGGCCTTCCGAACACTGAAGCTTTCTTT	CASSESSGLPNTEAFF
TRBV7-9	NA	15	TRBJ2-7	NA	TGTGCCAGCAGCTCCTCAAACACAGGCCCCTACGAGCAGTACTTC	CASSSSNTGPYEQYF